This passage covers 7 T cell receptor beta chains from one sample sequenced in a study of cytomegalovirus exposure and HLA in healthy donors. The PCR made use of 60 Vbeta and 13 Jbeta primers. Method: immunoSEQ multiplex PCR; TCRdb's copy keeps in-frame clones and lacks some. The sample lists roughly 200,000 clones, around 82% seen once, with over 12% in the top ten. Input material: PBMCs. The receptors were gathered from a young woman in good health and CMV-seropositive.

V usage is TRBV28 and J usage is TRBJ1-2; 8 bases are a match to TRBD1. The germline CDR1 and CDR2 sequences are MDHEN and SYDVKM. This CDR3 spans 12 amino acids. V shed 3 bases and J 13 bases; nucleotides not matched to a gene: 7. DNA for the CDR3: TGTGCCAGCAGTTTGCAGCGACAGGGGAGCACCTTC. The encoded protein is CASSLQRQGSTF.

This clone has only a few counts. The CDR3: CASSSPTQDEKLFF. The CDR3 DNA reads as TGTGCCAGCAGTTCCCCGACGCAGGATGAAAAACTGTTTTTT. The rearrangement joins TRBV28 to TRBJ1-4, with D uncertain. Germline loops: CDR1 MDHEN, CDR2 SYDVKM. The CDR3 extends over 14 amino acids. V was shortened by 4 bases and J by 6 bases, with 12 bases between the two germline ends.

This rearrangement joins TRBV11-2 to TRBJ1-6, with 8 bases lining up with TRBD1. Germline V lookup: CDR1 SGHAT, CDR2 FQNNGV. This CDR3 contains 15 residues. With 4 bases clipped from V and 8 bases from J, the junction kept 7 bases outside the gene matches. The CDR3 spells CASSSLDRADSPLHF. The CDR3, as DNA: TGTGCCAGCAGCTCGTTGGACAGGGCTGATTCACCCCTCCACTTT.

The V call is TRBV10-3, the J call TRBJ2-2; 7 nucleotides agree with TRBD1. V shed 4 bases, J shed 3 bases, and the junction held 2 bases outside the gene matches. This CDR3 has 14 residues. The V gene's germline CDR1 is ENHRY and CDR2 SYGVKD. The CDR3 loop reads CAISARGHTGELFF. Here the CDR3 DNA reads TGTGCCATCAGTGCGAGGGGGCACACCGGGGAGCTGTTTTTT.

The table lists this clone with a count of one. The chain couples TRBV28 to TRBJ1-1; maybe TRBD1 (5 bases). This CDR3 has 14 amino acids. Trimming cost V 1 base and J 4 bases, with 10 bases left between them. CDR1 is MDHEN and CDR2 is SYDVKM in the germline V gene. This CDR3 reads CASSLSRDRTEAFF. CDR3 nucleotide sequence: TGTGCCAGCAGTTTATCCAGGGATCGCACTGAAGCTTTCTTT.

The genes are TRBV7-6 and TRBJ1-4; TRBD1 aligns across 8 bases. There are 16 residues in the CDR3. Germline V gene data show CDR1 as SGHVS and CDR2 as FNYEAQ. V gave up 1 base and J gave up 13 bases; unmatched junction bases: 14. The DNA for the CDR3 is TGTGCCAGCAGCTTAGGACCTACAGGGGGGGGGTTTGGACTGTTTTTT. Translated: CASSLGPTGGGFGLFF. Combining the CDR3 with reference TRBV7-6 and TRBJ1-4 gives the whole variable domain GAGVSQSPRYKVTKRGQDVALRCDPISGHVSLYWYRQALGQGPEFLTYFNYEAQQDKSGLPNDRFSAERPEGSISTLTIQRTEQRDSAMYRCASSLGPTGGGFGLFFGSGTQLSVL.

The chain joins TRBV5-4 to TRBJ2-5; 11 nucleotides line up with TRBD2. The ends lost 1 base at V and 3 bases at J; junction bases unmatched: 2. The CDR3 is made up of 15 amino acids. The germline V gene encodes CDR1 SGHNT and CDR2 YYREEE (reference sequence). The CDR3 DNA reads as TGTGCCAGCAGCTTGCAACTAGCGGGGGAAGAGACCCAGTACTTC. This encodes CASSLQLAGEETQYF.